This TCR beta chain was sequenced in a study of blood T cell repertoires in COVID-19. Study-level information: The United States, Italy and Spain provided the acute and convalescent COVID-19 samples. T cells, B-cell-depleted T cells, or PBMCs provided the cDNA or gDNA that served as material.

From germline, CDR1 is SQVTM and CDR2 ANQGSEA. The CDR3 contains 14 residues. V trimming: 4 bases; J trimming: 7 bases; junction bases outside the gene matches: 9. Authors' methods: Amplification of reference gene primers provided the estimated nucleated cell counts. Sequenced by immunoSEQ multiplex PCR; TCRdb stores in-frame clones only, minus some. The DNA gave D and trimming, while V, J and clone size come from that table. Among roughly 100,000 clones listed, around nine tenths were seen once. Specimen: peripheral blood. The rearrangement joins TRBV29-1 to TRBJ1-5; TRBD1 matches at 8 bases. This clonotype was sampled from a man aged 45-65 years with active or convalescent COVID-19. CDR3 sequence reads: CSVALTGEGQPQHF. The CDR3 DNA sequence: TGCAGCGTTGCCCTGACAGGGGAGGGACAGCCCCAGCATTTT. The full variable domain, completed using reference TRBV29-1 and TRBJ1-5, is SAVISQKPSRDICQRGTSLTIQCQVDSQVTMMFWYRQQPGQSLTLIATANQGSEATYESGFVIDKFPISRPNLTFSTLTVSNMSPEDSSIYLCSVALTGEGQPQHFGDGTRLSIL.